Listed below are T cell receptor beta chains from one sample, sequenced in a study of Graves' ophthalmopathy and Graves' hyperthyroidism. One entry per CDR3 protein results from TCRdb running MiXCR on the multiplex PCR reads. The top ten clones hold over 2.5% of a sample with 600,000 to 700,000 distinct CDR3 sequences, under 50% of them seen once. Sequencing used peripheral blood. These receptors all stem from an adult man with Graves' ophthalmopathy. Each CDR3 is given with its conserved first and last residue. A D gene is named only where the DNA matches it firmly. Not every row has a clone size; where given, it reads once, few, many or a size class.

D	size	V	J	DNA	CDR3
-	many	TRBV2	TRBJ1-3	TGTGCCAGCAGCCTCGGGCCCTCTGGAAACACCATATATTTT	CASSLGPSGNTIYF
TRBD1	-	TRBV19	TRBJ2-7	TGTGCCAGTAGTACGGGACAGCCCTACGAGCAGTACTTC	CASSTGQPYEQYF
TRBD1	-	TRBV19	TRBJ2-3	TGTGCCAGTAGGGCGGGACAGGGGTTTACAGATACGCAGTATTTT	CASRAGQGFTDTQYF
-	many	TRBV7-6	TRBJ1-5	TGTGCCAGCAGCTTAACAGGGTCCCAGCCCCAGCATTTT	CASSLTGSQPQHF
TRBD2	few	TRBV7-8	TRBJ2-2	TGTGCCAGCAGCACAAAACTAGCGGGAGGGCCCGGGGAGCTGTTTTTT	CASSTKLAGGPGELFF
TRBD1	many	TRBV30	TRBJ1-1	TGTGCCTGTCCGACAGGGAGCACTGAAGCTTTCTTT	CACPTGSTEAFF
-	-	TRBV25-1	TRBJ1-4	TGTGCCAGCAGTGCCTACAGGGAAAAACTGTTTTTT	CASSAYREKLFF
-	-	TRBV7-9	TRBJ1-3	TGTGCCAGCAGCTGGGGGCGAAACACCATATATTTT	CASSWGRNTIYF
TRBD1	few	TRBV7-8	TRBJ1-3	TGTGCCAGCAGCTATAGAAGGACAGGGAATAGACGGGCTGGAAACACCATATATTTT	CASSYRRTGNRRAGNTIYF
-	few	TRBV4-3	TRBJ2-7	TGCGCCAGCAGCCAAGACTACAGCTCCTACGAGCAGTACTTC	CASSQDYSSYEQYF
TRBD2	-	TRBV7-9	TRBJ2-6	TGTGCCAGCAGCTTAGTAGCGGGCCGGAACACCGGGGCCAACGTCCTGACTTTC	CASSLVAGRNTGANVLTF
-	many	TRBV14	TRBJ1-2	TGTGCCAGCAGCCCGCTGAGTCAGGACTATGGCTACACCTTC	CASSPLSQDYGYTF